What follows describes a single T cell receptor beta chain. No cognate antigen has been identified for it. Base-call qualities are not available, and no considerably larger clone is one nucleotide away. The sample originates from a study of shared clonotypes between healthy human individuals (dated by TCRdb to about 2020). Looking at the study overall: The cohort included a few men and a couple of women between 18 and 49 years of age. For each donor, CD4 naive and CD4 memory were each run on three plates, CD8 naive on two plates, and CD8 memory on one plate. To estimate repertoire size and how much clonotype sharing occurs between individuals, the study deeply sequenced the blood TCR repertoires of five healthy adults. Different laboratories and diverse techniques were used to prepare libraries and sequence TCR repertoires, to increase sequencing depth and limit assay-specific biases. Each donor's leukapheresis produced roughly between roughly 0.85 and 9.5 billion PBMCs.

The study at large found these results: Pairwise subsampling led to the expectation that sequencing depth would affect the degree of clonotype sharing among donors. Sampling was restricted to blood, and TCR repertoires in tissues likely differ from the TCR repertoires found in blood. Naive subsets generally had larger estimated clonotype richness than memory subsets did. Rarefaction of sorted-subset datasets indicated incomplete sequencing despite the large sequencing depth. Compared with non-shared clonotypes, clonotypes shared by all four sorted-subset donors had higher generation probabilities. The small number of donors limited the genetic and exposure-history diversity represented. About 5% of naive CD4, around 3.5% of naive CD8, about 2.1% of memory CD4, and around 0.42% of memory CD8 clonotypes were shared across several donors.

Healthy HIV-negative adults with no recently reported acute infections or vaccinations were included as donors. Every donor was a Caucasian adult residing in Nashville, Tennessee, USA. CD4+ T cells were enriched through magnetic negative selection, after which naive cells were positively selected on CD45RA and the remaining negative fraction served as the memory subset. After blood collection by leukapheresis, PBMCs were isolated using Ficoll-Histopaque density gradient centrifugation and then cryopreserved in the vapor phase of liquid nitrogen. Purity and quantity of every magnetically sorted T cell population were checked by analytical flow cytometry. Each sorted fraction had its genomic DNA isolated and then quantified by UV absorbance on a Nanodrop 2000c. Using the deep immunoSEQ assay, TCR CDR3 regions were amplified from genomic DNA by multiplex PCR. Extracted genomic DNA from each cell subset was distributed evenly across all wells of several immunoSEQ 96-well plates, and each plate was treated as a replicate. For sorted subsets, each replicate PCR was loaded with 200 ng genomic DNA, equivalent to 32,000 or so T cell genomes. The purified libraries were quantified using a Qubit 3.0 fluorometer, sized with a Bioanalyzer 2100, and then quantified again using the KAPA Library Quantification kit. Each immunoSEQ 96-well plate was sequenced on its own single-read 150-cycle Illumina NextSeq 550 flow cell. The authors' analysis ran thus. The immunoSEQ output contained only junctional sequences without quality scores, so filtering could not match that applied to full-length reads. To assign V/J genes and CDR3, sequences were annotated against IMGT germline references using PyIR, a Python wrapper for IgBLAST v1.9. Any read was removed if the V/J assignment was weak (E-value above 1e-6), the CDR3 was missing, or the read contained stop codons, out-of-frame junctions, or ambiguous translated residues. V3J clonotypes were defined by identical inferred V gene, J gene, and CDR3 amino acid sequence. Percentage overlap between repertoires was computed as shared unique clonotypes divided by the size of the smaller repertoire. RTK rarefaction, the Chao1 estimator, and Recon v2.1 estimates of unobserved clonotypes were used to assess repertoire richness. Generation probabilities were computed with OLGA for all TCRbeta clonotypes obtained by the gDNA method from several donors. Here the immuneACCESS table is served through TCRdb, limited to in-frame sequences with V and J called. Missing clones are a known gap in these copies; in checked studies unresolved V genes cover under half, and the rest lacks a known reason. The D gene and trimming were derived from the DNA, and the V and J assignments and clone size from that table. The sample records around 600,000 clones, 97% of which are singletons. The ten largest account for approximately 0.057% of the sample.

This receptor was obtained from a woman aged 25 to 39 in good health. The sequenced material came from naive CD4+ T cells sorted from blood. The cell subset or site label corresponds to: CD45RA+ positively selected.

In nucleotides, the sequence is TGTGCCAGCAGCTTGGTCCCCGAGCGGCCCACAGATACGCAGTATTTT. This translates into CASSLVPERPTDTQYF. The chain was built from TRBV5-6 and TRBJ2-3, and the D gene may be TRBD2, 5 bases matching. V drops 0 bases and J drops 2 bases, leaving 13 bases in between. Looking up the germline V gene yields CDR1 SGHDT and CDR2 YYEEEE. CDR3 length: 16 amino acids, cysteine to phenylalanine. Only the CDR3 region is kept as DNA, spanning 48 bases read in frame from base 1.